The subject of this entry is one T cell receptor beta chain. The antigen is not known. Controls came from buffy coats of healthy blood donors. This sample was included in a study of STAT5B mutations in CD4+ large granular lymphocyte leukemia. V lost 11 bases and J lost 4; bases outside the gene matches: 11. The CDR3 is made up of 13 amino acids. How the authors handled the data: Productive clonotypes were detectable down to 2.59 x 10-5 frequency. Data came from immunoSEQ multiplex PCR; TCRdb stores just in-frame clones and leaves some out. The V and J calls and clone size were taken over from that table, and D and trimming were inferred from the DNA. The sample records about 31,000 clones, around 72% being singletons. The study, taken as a whole, reports: Top patient clones used TRBV06 genes more often: 8/27 versus 2/35 in controls. Without putative leukemic clones, patient CD4-sorted repertoires remained more clonal than healthy CD4+ repertoires.

This receptor was taken from a human donor in good health. The chain couples TRBV23-1 to TRBJ2-7; 7 bases map to TRBD2. TRBV23-1 is placed among ORFs of uncertain function. The sample consisted of CD4+ T cells from blood buffy coats. CDR3 bases: TGCGCCGGGGGGGAGAAGATGACTTACGAGCAGTACTTC. This sequence encodes CAGGEKMTYEQYF.